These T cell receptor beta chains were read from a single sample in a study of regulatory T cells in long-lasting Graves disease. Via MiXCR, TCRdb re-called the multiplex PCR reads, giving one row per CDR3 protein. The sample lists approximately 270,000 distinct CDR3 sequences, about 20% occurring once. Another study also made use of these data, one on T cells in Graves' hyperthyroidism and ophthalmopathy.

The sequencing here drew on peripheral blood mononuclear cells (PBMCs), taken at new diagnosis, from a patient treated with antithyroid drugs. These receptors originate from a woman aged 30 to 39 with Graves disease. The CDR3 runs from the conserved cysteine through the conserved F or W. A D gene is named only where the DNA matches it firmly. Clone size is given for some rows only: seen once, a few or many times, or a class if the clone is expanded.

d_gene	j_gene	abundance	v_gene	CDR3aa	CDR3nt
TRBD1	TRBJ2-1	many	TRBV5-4	CASSLVPLGQYNEQFF	TGTGCCAGCAGCTTGGTTCCCCTGGGACAGTACAATGAGCAGTTCTTC
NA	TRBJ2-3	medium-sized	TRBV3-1	CASSQAITDTQYF	TGTGCCAGCAGCCAAGCGATCACAGATACGCAGTATTTT
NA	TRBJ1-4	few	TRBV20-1	CSATSRQDATNEKLFF	TGCAGTGCTACCTCCCGACAAGATGCAACTAATGAAAAACTGTTTTTT
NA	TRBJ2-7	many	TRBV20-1	CSARQARGAGYEQYF	TGCAGTGCTAGACAAGCCCGGGGTGCGGGATACGAGCAGTACTTC
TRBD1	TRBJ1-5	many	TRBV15	CATSRTGVSQPQHF	TGTGCCACCAGCCGGACAGGGGTAAGCCAGCCCCAGCATTTT
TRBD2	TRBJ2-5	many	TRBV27	CASSLGTSGGYQETQYF	TGTGCCAGCAGTTTGGGGACTAGCGGAGGATACCAAGAGACCCAGTACTTC
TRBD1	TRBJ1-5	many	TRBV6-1	CASRFGTGGDQPQHF	TGTGCCAGCAGGTTCGGGACAGGGGGCGATCAGCCCCAGCATTTT
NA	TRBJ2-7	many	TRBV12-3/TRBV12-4	CASSFQSGREQYF	TGTGCCAGCAGTTTTCAATCGGGGCGCGAGCAGTACTTC
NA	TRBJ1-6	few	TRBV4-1	CASSQGQASSYNSPLHF	TGCGCCAGCAGCCAAGGACAGGCCAGCTCCTATAATTCACCCCTCCACTTT
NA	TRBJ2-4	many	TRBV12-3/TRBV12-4	CASSPEPGLAKNIQYF	TGTGCCAGCAGTCCGGAACCGGGCCTAGCCAAAAACATTCAGTACTTC
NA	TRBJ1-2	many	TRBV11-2	CASSQQGYYGYTF	TGTGCCAGCAGTCAACAGGGATACTATGGCTACACCTTC
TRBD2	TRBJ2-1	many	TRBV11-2	CASSPRTSSYNEQFF	TGTGCCAGCAGCCCTCGGACTAGCTCCTACAATGAGCAGTTCTTC
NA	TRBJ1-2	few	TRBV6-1	CASSERDKNYGYTF	TGTGCCAGCAGTGAACGTGACAAAAACTATGGCTACACCTTC
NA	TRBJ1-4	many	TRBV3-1	CASSPGRRERTNEKLFF	TGTGCCAGCAGCCCCGGACGGAGGGAACGAACTAATGAAAAACTGTTTTTT
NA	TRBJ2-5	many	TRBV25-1	CASSETGIQETQYF	TGTGCCAGCAGTGAAACGGGGATCCAAGAGACCCAGTACTTC
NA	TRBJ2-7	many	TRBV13	CASSPSRWDTDSYEQYF	TGTGCCAGCAGCCCCTCCCGATGGGACACAGACTCCTACGAGCAGTACTTC
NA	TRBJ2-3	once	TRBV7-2	CATATSTDTQYF	TGTGCCACCGCAACAAGCACAGATACGCAGTATTTT
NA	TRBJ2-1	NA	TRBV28	CASSLPATSLIENEQFF	TGTGCCAGCAGTTTACCAGCGACCTCCCTTATTGAAAATGAGCAGTTCTTC
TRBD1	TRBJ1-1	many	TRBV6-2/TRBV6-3	CASSLRQGTEAFF	TGTGCCAGCAGCCTTCGACAGGGCACTGAAGCTTTCTTT
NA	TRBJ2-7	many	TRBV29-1	CSVLTRQGNDEQYF	TGCAGCGTTCTAACTCGGCAGGGGAACGACGAGCAGTACTTC
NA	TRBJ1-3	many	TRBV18	CASSPQRGMGNTIYF	TGTGCCAGCTCACCACAGCGGGGGATGGGAAACACCATATATTTT
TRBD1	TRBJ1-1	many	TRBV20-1	CSARAGGRNTEAFF	TGCAGTGCCCGGGCAGGGGGTCGGAACACTGAAGCTTTCTTT
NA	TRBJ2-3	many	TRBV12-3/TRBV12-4	CASCRGGGGGPDTQYF	TGTGCCAGCTGCCGAGGGGGGGGCGGGGGACCCGATACGCAGTATTTT